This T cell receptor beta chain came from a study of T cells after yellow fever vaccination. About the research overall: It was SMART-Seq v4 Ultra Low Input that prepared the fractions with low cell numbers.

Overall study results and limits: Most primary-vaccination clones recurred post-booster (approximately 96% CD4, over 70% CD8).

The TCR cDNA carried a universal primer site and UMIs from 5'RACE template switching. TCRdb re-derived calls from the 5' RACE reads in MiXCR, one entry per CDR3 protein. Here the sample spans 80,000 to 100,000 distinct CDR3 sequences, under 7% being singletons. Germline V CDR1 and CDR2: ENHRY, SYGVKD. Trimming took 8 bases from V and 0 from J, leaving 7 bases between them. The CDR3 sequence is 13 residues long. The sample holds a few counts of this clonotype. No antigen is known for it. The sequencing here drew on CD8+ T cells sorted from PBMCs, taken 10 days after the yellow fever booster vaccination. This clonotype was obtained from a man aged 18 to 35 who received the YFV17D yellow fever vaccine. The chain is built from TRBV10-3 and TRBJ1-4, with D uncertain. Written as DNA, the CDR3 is TGTGCCATCGGGAGTGCAACTAATGAAAAACTGTTTTTT. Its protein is CAIGSATNEKLFF.